This passage covers 29 T cell receptor beta chains from one sample sequenced in a study of blood T cell repertoires in COVID-19. The method was immunoSEQ multiplex PCR; TCRdb's version includes in-frame clones alone and lacks a portion of them. Of over 200,000 clones listed, over 70% are singletons. Source material: peripheral blood. These receptors originate from a man aged 35 to 55 with active or convalescent COVID-19.

The chain couples TRBV9 to TRBJ2-1, with D unresolved. Per the germline V gene, CDR1 is SGDLS and CDR2 is YYNGEE. The CDR3 runs 14 residues. V was shortened by 4 bases and J by 9 bases, with 17 bases between the two germline ends. The CDR3 is CASSPPDPLAEQFF. CDR3 sequence (DNA): TGTGCCAGCAGCCCCCCCGATCCCTTGGCTGAGCAGTTCTTC.

The chain employs TRBV9 and TRBJ1-2, with TRBD1 matching 7 bases. Germline loops: CDR1 SGDLS, CDR2 YYNGEE. V dropped 2 bases and J dropped 4; count of bases not matched to a gene: 8. The CDR3 is 15 amino acids. The CDR3 region is CASSVLPGQSYGYTF. The CDR3 region has the DNA TGTGCCAGCAGCGTTCTTCCGGGACAGAGCTATGGCTACACCTTC.

A note on this clone: Other DNA sequences in this sample translate to the same CDR3. This chain joins TRBV10-3 and TRBJ2-1; D unclear. V was pared by 2 bases and J by 0 bases, with 5 bases between. CDR1 is ENHRY, CDR2 SYGVKD, per germline. The CDR3 spans 14 residues. This CDR3 reads CAISELSSYNEQFF. In DNA form, the CDR3 reads TGTGCCATCAGTGAGCTAAGCTCCTACAATGAGCAGTTCTTC.

The V and J genes are TRBV12-3 or TRBV12-4 and TRBJ2-7; no reliable D call. The CDR3 is made up of 13 amino acids. Trimming cost V 6 bases and J 2 bases, with 11 bases left between them. DNA for the CDR3: TGTGCCAGCAGCTCTCTAATGGCCTACGAGCAGTACTTC. This translates into CASSSLMAYEQYF.

This chain links TRBV15 with TRBJ2-2; D might be TRBD2 (6 bases). V lost 3 bases, J lost 6 bases, and 11 bases lay in between. Germline loops: CDR1 LNHNV, CDR2 YYDKDF (reference sequence). This CDR3 comprises 14 residues. The CDR3 reads CATSRGGVAGELFF. CDR3 nucleotide sequence: TGTGCCACCAGCAGGGGGGGTGTCGCCGGGGAGCTGTTTTTT.

This sequence joins TRBV5-6 and TRBJ2-5, with 11 bases fitting TRBD1. J gave up 1 base and V 4 bases, and 6 bases lay outside the gene matches. Germline-derived CDR1 and CDR2 are SGHDT and YYEEEE. The CDR3 has 16 residues. The CDR3 protein is CASSVGQGAAQETQYF. The CDR3, as DNA: TGTGCCAGCAGCGTCGGACAGGGGGCAGCCCAAGAGACCCAGTACTTC.

The chain recombines TRBV3-1 (or the pseudogene TRBV3-2) with TRBJ2-1, with TRBD2 identical over 10 bases. Germline V gene sequence: CDR1 LGHDT, CDR2 YNNKEL (reference sequence). This CDR3 has 16 amino acids. V lost 0 bases and J lost 7; bases outside the gene matches: 6. Here the CDR3 DNA reads TGTGCCAGCAGCCAAGATTGGCCTAGCGGGGGTAATGAGCAGTTCTTC. This gives the protein CASSQDWPSGGNEQFF.

The chain carries TRBV27 and TRBJ2-7, with D tentatively TRBD1 (5 bases). Trimming left V 0 bases short and J 2 bases short, with 17 bases between. In germline, CDR1 is MNHEY, CDR2 SMNVEV (reference sequence). The CDR3 covers 17 residues. This chain's CDR3 is CASSLSFSRQGAYEQYF. The CDR3 bases are TGTGCCAGCAGTTTATCTTTTAGTCGGCAGGGCGCCTACGAGCAGTACTTC.

This clone appeared a few times. The rearrangement uses TRBV24-1 and TRBJ1-5; no clear D gene. CDR3 length: 16 residues. CDR1 is KGHDR, CDR2 SFDVKD, per germline. The germline V and J ends were trimmed by 3 bases and 6 bases, with 17 bases remaining between them. Here the CDR3 reads CATSDGSRDSGQPQHF. The CDR3 DNA reads as TGTGCCACCAGTGATGGGAGTAGGGATTCAGGTCAGCCCCAGCATTTT.

This chain links TRBV7-9 with TRBJ2-3; D may be TRBD2 (6 bases). CDR1 and CDR2 from the germline V gene are SEHNR and FQNEAQ (reference sequence). This CDR3 comprises 14 residues. V lost 3 bases to trimming and J lost 0 bases, with 7 bases between them. CDR3 DNA: TGTGCCAGCAGCTTCCGGGGGAGCACAGATACGCAGTATTTT. Amino acids: CASSFRGSTDTQYF.

V gene TRBV13 combines with J gene TRBJ2-3; TRBD2 agrees at 14 bases. From germline, CDR1 is PRHDT and CDR2 FYEKMQ (reference sequence). Unmatched junction bases numbered 6, after V lost 6 bases and J lost 4 bases. The CDR3 runs 16 residues. For the CDR3, the DNA is TGTGCCAGCAGTACCAGACTAGCGGGAGGGCCAGATACGCAGTATTTT. It codes for CASSTRLAGGPDTQYF.

The rearrangement uses TRBV6-5 and TRBJ1-3, with 7 bases lining up with TRBD1. Germline CDR1 is MNHEY and CDR2 is SVGAGI. CDR3 size: 15 residues. With 7 bases clipped from V and 0 bases from J, the junction kept 6 bases outside the gene matches. For the CDR3, the DNA is TGTGCCAGCAAAAGGGGGCAGAGCTCTGGAAACACCATATATTTT. It is translated as CASKRGQSSGNTIYF.

The chain links TRBV6-2 or TRBV6-3 to TRBJ1-3; TRBD1 agrees at 7 bases. Germline loops: CDR1 MNHEY, CDR2 SVGEGT. CDR3 size: 17 residues. J was trimmed by 3 bases and V by 0 bases; bases with no gene match: 8. The CDR3 protein is CASSYSPTGTGGNTIYF. DNA of the CDR3: TGTGCCAGCAGTTACTCTCCGACAGGGACGGGTGGAAACACCATATATTTT.

The J gene is TRBJ2-1, the V gene TRBV27; tentatively, D is TRBD1 (6 bases). Germline V gene data show CDR1 as MNHEY and CDR2 as SMNVEV (reference sequence). This CDR3 spans 11 amino acids. The V end lost 8 bases, the J end lost 9 bases, and 11 bases lay between the germline ends. The CDR3 region has the DNA TGTGCCAGCCTTCAAGGGGGTGAGCAGTTCTTC. It specifies CASLQGGEQFF.

Written as DNA, the CDR3 is TGTGCCAGCAGCCCTGGGGACAGATCGAACTATGGCTACACCTTC. Encoded protein: CASSPGDRSNYGYTF. This chain connects TRBV3-1 (or the pseudogene TRBV3-2) to TRBJ1-2; 7 nucleotides agree with TRBD1. V dropped 4 bases and J dropped 2; count of bases not matched to a gene: 7. The CDR3 is made up of 15 amino acids. Germline V CDR1 and CDR2: LGHDT, YNNKEL (reference sequence).

The chain couples TRBV5-1 to TRBJ2-5, with 9 positions matching TRBD2. CDR1 SGHRS and CDR2 YFSETQ come from the germline V gene. J was trimmed by 5 bases and V by 4 bases; bases with no gene match: 9. The CDR3 sequence is 15 residues long. Here the CDR3 reads CASSPLLSGGETQYF. In DNA, the CDR3 is TGCGCCAGCAGCCCCCTTCTAAGCGGGGGGGAGACCCAGTACTTC.

The chain employs TRBV12-5 and TRBJ2-2; TRBD2 might be the D (6 bases). V was shortened by 6 bases and J by 5 bases, with 7 bases between the two germline ends. This CDR3 is built from 12 residues. Germline V gene lookup returns CDR1 LGHNT and CDR2 FRNRAP. The CDR3 spells CASGGLTGELFF. The CDR3 nucleotides are TGTGCTAGTGGGGGACTTACCGGGGAGCTGTTTTTT.

The genes are TRBV7-9 and TRBJ2-6, with D maybe TRBD2 (6 bases). Trimming shortened V by 1 base and J by 1 base, and 8 bases separated the two germline ends. The CDR3 runs to 16 residues. The V gene's germline CDR1 is SEHNR and CDR2 FQNEAQ (reference sequence). CDR3 protein: CASSLGGRSGANVLTF. For the CDR3, the DNA is TGTGCCAGCAGCTTAGGGGGGAGGTCTGGGGCCAACGTCCTGACTTTC.

This clone was picked up a small number of times. This rearrangement joins TRBV6-5 to TRBJ2-3; TRBD1 aligns across 7 bases. CDR3 length: 15 residues. Germline V lookup: CDR1 MNHEY, CDR2 SVGAGI. Trimming at V came to 6 bases and at J to 2 bases, leaving 8 bases not matched to a gene. For the CDR3, the DNA is TGTGCCAGCAGCGAGACAGGGACAAACACAGATACGCAGTATTTT. Translating gives CASSETGTNTDTQYF.

The rearrangement joins TRBV19 to TRBJ1-2; 10 nucleotides agree with TRBD1. There are 16 residues in the CDR3. Germline V lookup: CDR1 LNHDA, CDR2 SQIVND (reference sequence). V lost 5 bases and J lost 6; bases outside the gene matches: 12. CDR3 nucleotides: TGTGCCAGTAGTTCACGACAGGGGGCGTTGGGACATGGCTACACCTTC. It translates to CASSSRQGALGHGYTF.

The genes are TRBV19 and TRBJ2-5; 11 bases align to TRBD1. The CDR3 sequence is 14 residues long. V was clipped by 8 bases and J by 4 bases; unmatched bases: 6. From germline, CDR1 is LNHDA and CDR2 SQIVND (reference sequence). The CDR3: CASAGTGGGETQYF. CDR3 DNA sequence: TGTGCCAGTGCCGGGACAGGGGGAGGAGAGACCCAGTACTTC. Based on the CDR3 plus reference TRBV19 and TRBJ2-5, the full variable domain is DGGITQSPKYLFRKEGQNVTLSCEQNLNHDAMYWYRQDPGQGLRLIYYSQIVNDFQKGDIAEGYSVSREKKESFPLTVTSAQKNPTAFYLCASAGTGGGETQYFGPGTRLLVL.

The gene calls are TRBV7-3 and TRBJ2-7, with 7 bases fitting TRBD1. Trimming removed 5 bases from V and 5 bases from J; junction bases left unmatched: 9. Germline V gene lookup returns CDR1 SGHTA and CDR2 FQGTGA. There are 14 residues in the CDR3. The CDR3 nucleotides read TGTGCCAGCAGCGGTGAAGGGGGCAGGGACGAGCAGTACTTC. This encodes CASSGEGGRDEQYF.

The chain recombines TRBV6-2 or TRBV6-3 with TRBJ2-7, with TRBD1 matching over 8 bases. This CDR3 is 14 amino acids long. The V segment lost 6 bases and the J segment 0 bases; nucleotides outside the gene matches: 4. Germline V gene data show CDR1 as MNHEY and CDR2 as SVGEGT. For the CDR3, the DNA is TGTGCCAGCAGACCTGACAGGGGCTCCTACGAGCAGTACTTC. This codes for CASRPDRGSYEQYF.

The chain recombines TRBV14 with TRBJ2-5, with D possibly TRBD2 on 6 matching bases. This CDR3 contains 14 residues. Germline V gene lookup returns CDR1 SGHDN and CDR2 FVKESK. Trimming shortened V by 4 bases and J by 7 bases, and 16 bases separated the two germline ends. In nucleotides, the CDR3 is TGTGCCAGCAGCCCCCAATCGGGGGTCGGGACCCAGTACTTC. It specifies CASSPQSGVGTQYF.

The chain uses TRBV9 and TRBJ1-4; TRBD1 matches 9 bases. There are 16 residues in the CDR3. After removal of 0 bases from V and 3 bases from J, the junction contained 3 bases not matched to a gene. Germline CDR1 reads SGDLS; CDR2 reads YYNGEE. The CDR3 DNA sequence: TGTGCCAGCAGCGTAGACAGGGGGCTCCCTAATGAAAAACTGTTTTTT. This codes for CASSVDRGLPNEKLFF.

The chain links TRBV30 to TRBJ2-3; D might be TRBD2 (6 bases). Trimming left V 3 bases short and J 2 bases short, with 12 bases between. CDR1 is GTSNPN and CDR2 is SVGIG in the germline V gene (reference sequence). There are 14 residues in the CDR3. The CDR3 DNA reads TGTGCCTGGAGCGGAGTAGCGGACACAGATACGCAGTATTTT. The encoded protein is CAWSGVADTDTQYF.

The chain is built from TRBV27 and TRBJ2-1; possible D gene TRBD1, 6 bases. V was trimmed by 5 bases and J by 0 bases, leaving 17 bases between them. The CDR3 is 17 amino acids. Germline V gives CDR1 MNHEY, CDR2 SMNVEV (reference sequence). The CDR3 loop reads CASSPGHGQSSYNEQFF. The CDR3 DNA sequence: TGTGCCAGCAGTCCGGGCCACGGACAGTCCTCCTACAATGAGCAGTTCTTC.

The V call is TRBV5-6, the J call TRBJ2-3; TRBD2 agrees at 11 bases. The V gene end was trimmed by 0 bases and the J gene end by 3 bases; junction bases not matched to a gene: 6. This CDR3 comprises 17 residues. The germline gives CDR1 SGHDT, CDR2 YYEEEE. CDR3 in DNA: TGTGCCAGCAGCTTGGTGATTAGCGGGAGGGGAACAGATACGCAGTATTTT. The encoded protein is CASSLVISGRGTDTQYF. Complete variable domain (other parts from reference TRBV5-6 and TRBJ2-3): DAGVTQSPTHLIKTRGQQVTLRCSPKSGHDTVSWYQQALGQGPQFIFQYYEEEERQRGNFPDRFSGHQFPNYSSELNVNALLLGDSALYLCASSLVISGRGTDTQYFGPGTRLTVL.

The rearrangement uses TRBV30 and TRBJ1-6, with 9 bases lining up with TRBD1. Trimming at V came to 2 bases and at J to 9 bases, leaving 5 bases not matched to a gene. Germline V lookup: CDR1 GTSNPN, CDR2 SVGIG (reference sequence). This CDR3 has 14 residues. The CDR3 bases are TGTGCCTGGAGTCTGACAGGGGGGGGTTCACCCCTCCACTTT. Its protein product is CAWSLTGGGSPLHF.